This paragraph covers one T cell receptor beta chain sequence. This specimen comes from a study of cytomegalovirus exposure and HLA in healthy donors. About the study: The 95 to 150 validation repertoires used the same platform as the 500 to 700 first-cohort repertoires, a later analysis reported.

Profiling relied on immunoSEQ multiplex PCR, and the TCRdb table lists in-frame clones only, not all of them. The table has 130,000 to 150,000 clones, approximately 85% seen once. V shed 5 bases and J shed 2 bases, with 13 bases lying between them. The germline V gene encodes CDR1 SGHTA and CDR2 FQGNSA. The CDR3 length is 14 residues. The clonotype originates from a woman aged 30 to 39 in good health and CMV-seronegative. The J gene is TRBJ2-7, the V gene TRBV7-2; D is ambiguous. The sequencing input was PBMCs. CDR3 protein: CASSLPGGTYEQYF. DNA of the CDR3: TGTGCCAGCAGCCTACCGGGTGGCACCTACGAGCAGTACTTC. Drawing the rest from reference TRBV7-2 and TRBJ2-7, the complete variable domain is GAGVSQSPSNKVTEKGKDVELRCDPISGHTALYWYRQSLGQGLEFLIYFQGNSAPDKSGLPSDRFSAERTGGSVSTLTIQRTQQEDSAVYLCASSLPGGTYEQYFGPGTRLTVT.